The 7 T cell receptor beta chains below come from one sample, sequenced in a study of regulatory T cells in long-lasting Graves disease. Arm-PCR of CDR3 regions and iRepertoire HTBI primers were the basis on which TCR beta libraries were built. TCRdb called the multiplex PCR reads again in MiXCR, with one record for every CDR3 protein. The data hold 310,000 or so distinct CDR3 sequences, with 15% to 20% observed a single time. Time point meaning: persistent/refractory GD, antithyroid drugs over 5 years with positive TRAb. From PBMCs, RNA was extracted and then used to make the TCR library. This specimen consisted of peripheral blood mononuclear cells (PBMCs), obtained when the disease was refractory, from a patient treated with antithyroid drugs. The receptors were sampled from a female donor with Graves disease.

This clonotype came up a few times. V usage is TRBV5-1 and J usage is TRBJ1-1; D is perhaps TRBD1 (5 bases). Looked up from germline, CDR1 is SGHRS and CDR2 is YFSETQ. The length of the CDR3 is 13 residues. V was pared by 1 base and J by 5 bases, with 9 bases between. The DNA of the CDR3 is TGCGCCAGCAGCTTGAAGGGGAAGACTGAAGCTTTCTTT. Amino acid sequence: CASSLKGKTEAFF.

This clonotype was seen more than once but under ten times. The rearrangement links TRBV7-9 to TRBJ1-1; tentatively, D is TRBD1 (5 bases). V gave up 1 base and J gave up 6 bases, with 9 bases separating them. Germline-derived CDR1 and CDR2 are SEHNR and FQNEAQ (reference sequence). The CDR3 spans 13 residues. CDR3 protein: CASSLGGVPEAFF. CDR3 nucleotide sequence: TGTGCCAGCAGCTTAGGGGGGGTCCCTGAAGCTTTCTTT. Filled out from reference TRBV7-9 and TRBJ1-1, the complete variable domain reads DTGVSQNPRHKITKRGQNVTFRCDPISEHNRLYWYRQTLGQGPEFLTYFQNEAQLEKSRLLSDRFSAERPKGSFSTLEIQRTEQGDSAMYLCASSLGGVPEAFFGQGTRLTVV.

The gene calls are TRBV3-1 and TRBJ1-1, with TRBD1 matching over 7 bases. The CDR3 is made up of 14 amino acids. The germline gives CDR1 LGHDT, CDR2 YNNKEL (reference sequence). V lost 6 bases and J lost 1; bases outside the gene matches: 5. Here the CDR3 DNA reads TGTGCCAGCAGACCGGGGACAGAGAACACTGAAGCTTTCTTT. Protein sequence: CASRPGTENTEAFF.

CDR3 residues: CASSWGQGATYEQYF. CDR3 in DNA: TGTGCCAGCAGCTGGGGACAGGGGGCTACCTACGAGCAGTACTTC. The gene calls are TRBV5-5 and TRBJ2-7; 12 positions agree with TRBD1. The CDR3 extends over 15 amino acids. Per germline, CDR1 SGHKS and CDR2 YYEKEE (reference sequence). J was trimmed by 2 bases and V by 3 bases; bases with no gene match: 3. The full variable domain, in which reference TRBV5-5 and TRBJ2-7 provide the parts outside the CDR3, is DAGVTQSPTHLIKTRGQQVTLRCSPISGHKSVSWYQQVLGQGPQFIFQYYEKEERGRGNFPDRFSARQFPNYSSELNVNALLLGDSALYLCASSWGQGATYEQYFGPGTRLTVT.

This chain uses TRBV13 with TRBJ1-1; unclear D gene. V was cut by 5 bases and J by 5 bases, with 18 bases left in between. Germline V gives CDR1 PRHDT, CDR2 FYEKMQ (reference sequence). This CDR3 contains 15 residues. This chain's CDR3 is CASSPVQEMWTEAFF. CDR3 nucleotides: TGTGCCAGCAGCCCTGTCCAGGAGATGTGGACTGAAGCTTTCTTT.

The genes are TRBV6-2 or TRBV6-3 and TRBJ2-7; perhaps D is TRBD1 or TRBD2 (5 bases each). The CDR3 is 15 amino acids. The germline CDR1 and CDR2 sequences are MNHEY and SVGEGT. Trimming left V 7 bases short and J 6 bases short, with 22 bases between. This CDR3 is CASTLRGGMNGEQYF. The CDR3 DNA is TGTGCCAGCACCCTGAGGGGTGGGATGAACGGCGAGCAGTACTTC.

This clonotype has a count of ten or more. This rearrangement joins TRBV6-1 to TRBJ2-5; 8 bases match TRBD1. V gave up 1 base and J gave up 4 bases; unmatched junction bases: 5. This CDR3 is built from 15 residues. CDR1 is MNHNS, CDR2 SASEGT, per germline. CDR3 in amino acids: CASSEGDRRPETQYF. The CDR3 DNA is TGTGCCAGCAGTGAAGGGGACAGGCGGCCAGAGACCCAGTACTTC.